One T cell receptor beta chain is described in this entry. The CDR3 is 16 residues long. With 5 bases removed from V and 6 bases from J, the gap between germline ends came to 20 bases. Germline assignment: CDR1 SGHTA and CDR2 FQGNSA. These data originate in a study of blood T cell repertoires in COVID-19. Original data processing: Nucleated cell counts were estimated from reference gene primer amplification. Repertoires were generated with immunoSEQ multiplex PCR, while TCRdb's copy carries only in-frame clones and drops some. D and trimming come from the DNA, and the V and J calls and clone size come from that table. The sample includes 150,000 or so clones, roughly nine tenths of them seen just once.

The sequence came from a young man with COVID-19, enrolled during active disease. The rearrangement links TRBV7-2 to TRBJ1-5; D gene unclear. Sequencing was carried out using peripheral blood. CDR3 in DNA: TGTGCCAGCAGCGCATTAGGAGGACCGTCGCCTCAGCCCCAGCATTTT. It translates to CASSALGGPSPQPQHF. The variable domain in full, with the rest retrieved from reference TRBV7-2 and TRBJ1-5, is GAGVSQSPSNKVTEKGKDVELRCDPISGHTALYWYRQSLGQGLEFLIYFQGNSAPDKSGLPSDRFSAERTGGSVSTLTIQRTQQEDSAVYLCASSALGGPSPQPQHFGDGTRLSIL.